This T cell receptor (beta chain) stems from a study of blood T cells in healthy people across ages. A second about 6 to 11 cycle PCR used barcoded and J-beta primers. Each CDR3 protein gets one entry after TCRdb re-called the 5' RACE reads with MiXCR. The sample holds hundreds of thousands of distinct CDR3 sequences, roughly 27% seen once. The CDR3 is 13 residues long. CDR1 is SNHLY, CDR2 FYNNEI, per germline. The V end lost 6 bases, the J end lost 3 bases, and 11 bases lay between the germline ends. The TCR sequence derives from a woman between 65 and 79 years old in good health. The source material was blood. The rearrangement joins TRBV2 to TRBJ2-5, with D tentatively TRBD1 or TRBD2 (5 bases each). This chain's CDR3 is CASSRDVKETQYF. The CDR3 nucleotides read TGTGCCAGCAGCCGGGACGTAAAAGAGACCCAGTACTTC.